The 19 T cell receptor beta chains presented below share a single source sample, sequenced in a study of blood T cell repertoires in COVID-19. The table came from immunoSEQ multiplex PCR; TCRdb's copy has only in-frame clones and leaves some out. The repertoire holds 200,000 or so clones, with roughly 80% as singletons. What was sequenced was peripheral blood. These receptors were taken from an elderly woman with acute or convalescent COVID-19.

Only a few counts were recorded for this clone. The chain has TRBV5-3 and TRBJ2-5, with 8 bases that match TRBD2. TRBV5-3 is filed as an ORF, its function uncertain. The trim removed 4 bases at V and 5 bases at J, leaving 13 bases unmatched. This CDR3 contains 16 residues. CDR3 amino acids: CARSLRAGESGETQYF. CDR3 DNA: TGTGCCAGAAGCCTTCGAGCGGGAGAATCCGGTGAGACCCAGTACTTC.

This clone appeared a few times. The chain links TRBV6-5 to TRBJ1-2; TRBD1 might be the D (5 bases). Looked up from germline, CDR1 is MNHEY and CDR2 is SVGAGI. The CDR3 consists of 13 residues. V lost 5 bases and J 4 bases, leaving 11 bases between the germline ends. CDR3 nucleotide sequence: TGTGCCAGCAGTCCAGGGTTCCCCTATGGCTACACCTTC. Encoded protein: CASSPGFPYGYTF.

V gene TRBV5-1 combines with J gene TRBJ2-3, with TRBD1 identical over 7 bases. Germline values: CDR1 SGHRS, CDR2 YFSETQ. The CDR3 length is 16 residues. V lost 4 bases to trimming and J lost 2 bases; unmatched junction nucleotides: 10. CDR3 region: CASSARGQLYTDTQYF. In DNA form, the CDR3 reads TGCGCCAGCAGCGCTAGGGGACAGCTCTACACAGATACGCAGTATTTT. Full variable domain (outside the CDR3, taken from reference TRBV5-1 and TRBJ2-3): KAGVTQTPRYLIKTRGQQVTLSCSPISGHRSVSWYQQTPGQGLQFLFEYFSETQRNKGNFPGRFSGRQFSNSRSEMNVSTLELGDSALYLCASSARGQLYTDTQYFGPGTRLTVL.

This clone was observed once. The rearrangement links TRBV19 to TRBJ1-5, with D possibly being TRBD1 (5 bases). This CDR3 spans 14 amino acids. Germline CDR1 is LNHDA and CDR2 is SQIVND (reference sequence). V lost 7 bases and J 9 bases, leaving 19 bases between the germline ends. CDR3 coding DNA: TGTGCCAGTATGCCCGAGCGTGACAGTCCGCCCCAGCATTTT. Translated: CASMPERDSPPQHF.

The rearrangement joins TRBV19 to TRBJ2-3; 10 positions match TRBD1. The CDR3 sequence is 18 residues long. V shed 4 bases, J shed 4 bases, and the junction held 14 bases outside the gene matches. Germline values: CDR1 LNHDA, CDR2 SQIVND (reference sequence). The CDR3 DNA follows: TGTGCCAGTAGTACTCGACAGGGGGCGCAGAAGGGGCCAGATACGCAGTATTTT. Translation: CASSTRQGAQKGPDTQYF. Looking up the rest from reference TRBV19 and TRBJ2-3 gives the full variable domain: DGGITQSPKYLFRKEGQNVTLSCEQNLNHDAMYWYRQDPGQGLRLIYYSQIVNDFQKGDIAEGYSVSREKKESFPLTVTSAQKNPTAFYLCASSTRQGAQKGPDTQYFGPGTRLTVL.

The chain carries TRBV7-2 and TRBJ1-6, with D unresolved. The CDR3 spans 13 residues. The V and J ends lost 1 base and 6 bases respectively, with 4 bases between them. CDR1 is SGHTA, CDR2 FQGNSA, per germline. The chain's CDR3 is CASSLGANSPLHF. The CDR3, as DNA: TGTGCCAGCAGCTTAGGGGCTAATTCACCCCTCCACTTT.

In this sample, this clone turned up once. This chain uses TRBV7-2 with TRBJ1-5; 8 positions agree with TRBD1. This CDR3 has 13 amino acids. The J segment lost 7 bases and the V segment lost 5 bases, leaving 4 bases of the junction unmatched. CDR1 and CDR2 from the germline V gene are SGHTA and FQGNSA. The CDR3 protein is CASSKQGGQPQHF. The CDR3, as DNA: TGTGCCAGCAGCAAACAGGGGGGACAGCCCCAGCATTTT.

The V call is TRBV13, the J call TRBJ2-7, with TRBD2 identical over 12 bases. Germline V CDR1 and CDR2: PRHDT, FYEKMQ (reference sequence). J was trimmed by 5 bases and V by 4 bases; bases with no gene match: 3. The CDR3 runs to 14 residues. CDR3 loop: CASSSLAGGHEQYF. Here the CDR3 DNA reads TGTGCCAGCAGCTCGCTAGCGGGGGGGCACGAGCAGTACTTC.

The chain uses TRBV27 and TRBJ2-7, with D perhaps matching TRBD2 (6 bases). Trimming pared 7 bases from V and 3 bases from J, leaving 10 bases between. CDR1 is MNHEY, CDR2 SMNVEV, per germline (reference sequence). The CDR3 loop spans 12 amino acids. The CDR3 DNA sequence: TGTGCCAGCAAGCGAGCGGGCTACGAGCAGTACTTC. Protein: CASKRAGYEQYF.

The rearrangement links TRBV7-9 to TRBJ1-6; D is unclear. Germline V gene sequence: CDR1 SEHNR, CDR2 FQNEAQ (reference sequence). The CDR3 extends over 12 amino acids. Trimming removed 5 bases from V and 12 bases from J, with 11 bases in between. The CDR3 DNA reads as TGTGCCAGCAGCAAGGCGCCGGGACCCCTCCACTTT. Translated: CASSKAPGPLHF.

This clone has just a few counts. The V call is TRBV19, the J call TRBJ1-2; 7 nucleotides match TRBD1. The trim removed 5 bases at V and 3 bases at J, leaving 3 bases unmatched. Germline lookup yields CDR1 LNHDA and CDR2 SQIVND (reference sequence). This CDR3 is built from 13 residues. CDR3 amino acids: CASSHQGDYGYTF. The CDR3 DNA is TGTGCCAGTAGTCACCAGGGGGACTATGGCTACACCTTC.

This rearrangement joins TRBV4-3 to TRBJ1-5; D remains ambiguous. The germline V gene has CDR1 LGHNA and CDR2 YSLEER. V was trimmed by 1 base and J by 4 bases, leaving 5 bases between them. This CDR3 is built from 13 residues. The CDR3 DNA is TGCGCCAGCAGCCAAGGTGCGAATCAGCCCCAGCATTTT. Protein product: CASSQGANQPQHF.

J is TRBJ1-4 and V is TRBV19; 8 bases map to TRBD1. V lost 5 bases to trimming and J lost 4 bases; unmatched junction nucleotides: 9. Germline V CDR1 and CDR2: LNHDA, SQIVND (reference sequence). CDR3 size: 16 residues. The CDR3 sequence: CASSRKSGQDNEKLFF. Here the CDR3 DNA reads TGTGCCAGTAGTCGGAAGTCGGGACAGGATAATGAAAAACTGTTTTTT.

This rearrangement joins TRBV19 to TRBJ1-1, with D hard to call. V was trimmed by 4 bases and J by 10 bases, leaving 10 bases between them. CDR3 length equals 11 residues. CDR1 is LNHDA and CDR2 is SQIVND in the germline V gene (reference sequence). CDR3 sequence: CASSTPGSAFF. The CDR3 bases are TGTGCCAGTAGTACCCCGGGTTCAGCTTTCTTT.

As DNA, the CDR3 is TGTGCCAGCAGCCACCGAGGGCCTGGCACAGATACGCAGTATTTT. It specifies CASSHRGPGTDTQYF. V usage is TRBV7-2 and J usage is TRBJ2-3, with D possibly matching TRBD2 (5 bases). Trimming stripped 5 bases from V and 1 base from J, with 13 bases between. This CDR3 is built from 15 residues. Germline-derived CDR1 and CDR2 are SGHTA and FQGNSA.

There are a few counts of this clone. The rearrangement uses TRBV6-2 or TRBV6-3 and TRBJ1-5, with TRBD1 as a possible D gene (6 bases). The germline gives CDR1 MNHEY, CDR2 SVGEGT. The length of the CDR3 is 14 residues. V gave up 6 bases and J gave up 4 bases, with 13 bases separating them. The CDR3 loop is CASSRTEGNQPQHF. Written as DNA, the CDR3 is TGTGCCAGCAGCCGGACAGAGGGAAATCAGCCCCAGCATTTT.

The chain uses TRBV18 and TRBJ2-2; weak D call: TRBD2 (6 bases). With 1 base removed from V and 3 bases from J, the gap between germline ends came to 15 bases. Per the germline V gene, CDR1 is KGHSH and CDR2 is LQKENI. The CDR3 is 17 residues long. CDR3 sequence (DNA): TGTGCCAGCTCACCACGAATGACCGGGAGCGACACCGGGGAGCTGTTTTTT. Translated: CASSPRMTGSDTGELFF.

V is TRBV18 and J is TRBJ1-3; D is ambiguous. The CDR3 is 18 amino acids. The V end was cut by 0 bases, the J end by 0 bases, with 15 bases between. From germline, CDR1 is KGHSH and CDR2 LQKENI. In DNA form, the CDR3 reads TGTGCCAGCTCACCACCGGTGGGCGGGTTGAACTCTGGAAACACCATATATTTT. Translated, it gives CASSPPVGGLNSGNTIYF.

This chain joins TRBV4-1 and TRBJ1-4; TRBD1 matches 9 bases. The germline CDR1 and CDR2 sequences are MGHRA and YSYEKL. CDR3 length: 17 residues. V lost 0 bases, J lost 5 bases, and 7 bases stayed unmatched. In DNA form, the CDR3 reads TGCGCCAGCAGCCAAGAGCCCTCCGGACAGGGGAATGAAAAACTGTTTTTT. Amino acid sequence: CASSQEPSGQGNEKLFF.